The 3 T cell receptor beta chains presented below share a single source sample, sequenced in a study of blood T cell repertoires in COVID-19. Profiled with immunoSEQ multiplex PCR; TCRdb holds only in-frame clones, not every one. The repertoire holds 300,000 to 400,000 clones, with over 80% as singletons. The sequencing input was peripheral blood. These receptors all stem from a man aged 25-40 years with COVID-19, enrolled during active disease.

This clone was counted once. The chain links TRBV27 to TRBJ1-1; a weak D match, TRBD1 (5 bases). Germline V gene sequence: CDR1 MNHEY, CDR2 SMNVEV (reference sequence). Trimming pared 2 bases from V and 3 bases from J, leaving 7 bases between. The CDR3 covers 13 residues. The CDR3 reads CASSLNRHTEAFF. The CDR3 DNA follows: TGTGCCAGCAGTTTAAACAGGCACACTGAAGCTTTCTTT.

This clone has just a few counts. Within the sample, other DNA sequences also encode this same CDR3. The V gene is TRBV19, the J gene TRBJ2-2; D unresolved. Trimming cost V 7 bases and J 2 bases, with 8 bases left between them. CDR1 is LNHDA, CDR2 SQIVND, per germline (reference sequence). The CDR3 has 13 amino acids. The CDR3 DNA reads TGTGCCAGTACTGTCCGTAACACCGGGGAGCTGTTTTTT. It encodes CASTVRNTGELFF.

With regard to this clone: Other DNA sequences in this sample translate to the same CDR3. The chain is built from TRBV10-3 and TRBJ2-3, with 9 bases that match TRBD2. V trimming: 0 bases; J trimming: 3 bases; junction bases outside the gene matches: 4. Germline V lookup: CDR1 ENHRY, CDR2 SYGVKD. The CDR3 has 16 residues. CDR3 region: CAISESAGGRTDTQYF. As DNA, the CDR3 is TGTGCCATCAGTGAGTCGGCGGGGGGGCGGACAGATACGCAGTATTTT.